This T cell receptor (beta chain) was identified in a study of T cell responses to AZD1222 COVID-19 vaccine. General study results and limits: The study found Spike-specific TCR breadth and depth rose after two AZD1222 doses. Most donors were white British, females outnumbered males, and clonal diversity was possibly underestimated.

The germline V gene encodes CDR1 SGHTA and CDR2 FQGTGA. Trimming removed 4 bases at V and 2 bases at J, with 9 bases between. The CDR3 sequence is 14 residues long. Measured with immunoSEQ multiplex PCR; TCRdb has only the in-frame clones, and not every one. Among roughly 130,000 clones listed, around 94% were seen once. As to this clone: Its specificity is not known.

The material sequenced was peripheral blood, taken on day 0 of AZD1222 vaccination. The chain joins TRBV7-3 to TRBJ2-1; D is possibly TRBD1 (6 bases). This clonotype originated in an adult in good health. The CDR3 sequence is CASSSGQTYNEQFF. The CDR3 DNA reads TGTGCCAGCAGCTCCGGACAGACCTACAATGAGCAGTTCTTC.